The next 7 T cell receptor beta chains were all read from a single sample in a study of PD-1 blockade in classical Hodgkin lymphoma (dated by TCRdb to 2019 to 2021). Per the publication, the time point label means: cycle 2 day 1 (C2D1) of nivolumab. All trial patients had relapsed after autologous stem cell transplantation, with cohorts A, B and C differing in prior brentuximab vedotin exposure. Library prep was done by the immunoSEQ multiplex PCR assay. TCRdb re-hosts the immuneACCESS table, in-frame sequences only. Its copies lack some clones; in the studies checked, an unresolved V gene accounts for under half of them, and the cause for the rest is not known. This sample has some 23,000 clones in its table, and 60% to 85% of those were observed once. The top ten constitute approximately 8% of the sample. The material sequenced was peripheral blood mononuclear cells (PBMCs), taken before the second cycle of nivolumab. All receptors derive from a human donor with classical Hodgkin lymphoma.

The chain combines TRBV6-5 with TRBJ2-2, with D perhaps TRBD1 or TRBD2 (5 bases each). V lost 6 bases and J 0 bases, leaving 5 bases between the germline ends. The CDR3 has 13 amino acids. Germline CDR1 and CDR2: MNHEY and SVGAGI. CDR3 loop: CASRGPNTGELFF. CDR3 DNA sequence: TGTGCCAGCAGGGGACCGAACACCGGGGAGCTGTTTTTT.

The V and J genes are TRBV11-2 and TRBJ2-2, with unresolved D. Trimming cost V 5 bases and J 7 bases, with 11 bases left between them. CDR3 length: 13 residues. The germline CDR1 and CDR2 sequences are SGHAT and FQNNGV. DNA for the CDR3: TGTGCCAGCAGCCCCAATGGTTTCGGGGAGCTGTTTTTT. Protein: CASSPNGFGELFF.

The chain links TRBV9 to TRBJ2-1; 7 bases line up with TRBD2. Looked up from germline, CDR1 is SGDLS and CDR2 is YYNGEE. V shed 0 bases, J shed 3 bases, and the junction held 0 bases outside the gene matches. This CDR3 contains 14 residues. Written as DNA, the CDR3 is TGTGCCAGCAGCGTAGGGGACTACTACAATGAGCAGTTCTTC. Residues: CASSVGDYYNEQFF.

This sequence joins TRBV27 and TRBJ2-3; 8 positions match TRBD2. V trimming: 9 bases; J trimming: 3 bases; junction bases outside the gene matches: 8. Germline V gene lookup returns CDR1 MNHEY and CDR2 SMNVEV (reference sequence). This CDR3 comprises 14 residues. The CDR3 spells CASLPSGGTDTQYF. The CDR3 DNA sequence: TGTGCCAGTCTACCATCGGGGGGGACAGATACGCAGTATTTT.

The chain carries TRBV6-6 and TRBJ1-4; 8 bases align to TRBD1. The CDR3 has 16 residues. Germline trimming cut 1 base from V and 4 bases from J; bases unmatched to any gene: 5. Germline V lookup: CDR1 MNHNY, CDR2 SVGAGI (reference sequence). CDR3 amino acids: CASSYLRDRLNEKLFF. CDR3 nucleotide sequence: TGTGCCAGCAGTTACTTAAGGGACAGGCTTAATGAAAAACTGTTTTTT.

This clone was observed once. The V call is TRBV9, the J call TRBJ2-3; D is undetermined. Germline CDR1 SGDLS, CDR2 YYNGEE. Trimming took 3 bases from V and 0 from J, leaving 5 bases between them. CDR3 length: 13 residues. The CDR3 nucleotides are TGTGCCAGCAGCGAGGACAGCACAGATACGCAGTATTTT. Translation gives CASSEDSTDTQYF.

In its sample, this clone was seen a few times. The CDR3 sequence: CASSPKILAGGPGTDTQYF. The DNA of the CDR3 is TGCGCCAGCAGCCCCAAGATACTAGCGGGAGGGCCGGGCACAGATACGCAGTATTTT. V gene TRBV4-1 combines with J gene TRBJ2-3, with 13 bases lining up with TRBD2. This CDR3 is built from 19 residues. Germline values: CDR1 MGHRA, CDR2 YSYEKL. The junction had 11 bases not matched to a gene; V was cut back by 4 bases and J by 1 base.